A selection of T cell receptor beta chains follows, all from one sample in a study of blood T cell repertoires in COVID-19. TCRdb keeps only in-frame clones here, not all; method: immunoSEQ multiplex PCR. The sample holds 70,000 to 95,000 clones, more than 75% seen once. Material: peripheral blood. These receptors originate from a woman older than 75 with active COVID-19. Both conserved end residues are part of each CDR3. Fields, in order: CDR3 length, J gene, D gene, V gene, CDR3 DNA, CDR3 protein. D genes are given only for firm matches.

CDR3 length: 13; J gene: TRBJ2-1; D gene: TRBD2; V gene: TRBV2; CDR3 DNA: TGTGCCAGCAGTTTAGCGGGGTACAATGAGCAGTTCTTC; CDR3 protein: CASSLAGYNEQFF
CDR3 length: 14; J gene: TRBJ2-1; D gene: TRBD2; V gene: TRBV7-2; CDR3 DNA: TGTGCCAGCAGCTTGCCGGGACTAGATAGTGAGCAGTTCTTC; CDR3 protein: CASSLPGLDSEQFF
CDR3 length: 10; J gene: TRBJ1-5; D gene: -; V gene: TRBV5-6; CDR3 DNA: TGTGCCGCCACAGGTCAGCCCCAGCATTTT; CDR3 protein: CAATGQPQHF
CDR3 length: 14; J gene: TRBJ1-2; D gene: -; V gene: TRBV18; CDR3 DNA: TGTGCCAGCTCAACCGCAGGATTGAACTATGGCTACACCTTC; CDR3 protein: CASSTAGLNYGYTF
CDR3 length: 12; J gene: TRBJ1-1; D gene: TRBD1; V gene: TRBV28; CDR3 DNA: TGTGCCGTCAACAGGGGGCGCACTGAAGCTTTCTTT; CDR3 protein: CAVNRGRTEAFF
CDR3 length: 16; J gene: TRBJ2-2; D gene: -; V gene: TRBV15; CDR3 DNA: TGTGCCACCAGCAGAGATCAGGGCGCGAACACCGGGGAGCTGTTTTTT; CDR3 protein: CATSRDQGANTGELFF
CDR3 length: 15; J gene: TRBJ1-4; D gene: TRBD1; V gene: TRBV27; CDR3 DNA: TGTGCCAGCAGTATCGGACAGGGCCGGGGTGAAAAACTGTTTTTT; CDR3 protein: CASSIGQGRGEKLFF
CDR3 length: 16; J gene: TRBJ2-7; D gene: TRBD2; V gene: TRBV7-9; CDR3 DNA: TGTGCCAGCAGCCCAAGACTAGCGGGAGGCTCCTACGAGCAGTACTTC; CDR3 protein: CASSPRLAGGSYEQYF
CDR3 length: 16; J gene: TRBJ1-3; D gene: -; V gene: TRBV19; CDR3 DNA: TGTGCCAGTAGTATGGGTACAGGGTACTCTGGAAACACCATATATTTT; CDR3 protein: CASSMGTGYSGNTIYF
CDR3 length: 14; J gene: TRBJ1-2; D gene: TRBD1; V gene: TRBV28; CDR3 DNA: TGTGCCAGCAGGGGAGACAGGGGGCGAACTGGCTACACCTTC; CDR3 protein: CASRGDRGRTGYTF
CDR3 length: 17; J gene: TRBJ2-5; D gene: -; V gene: TRBV21-1; CDR3 DNA: TGTGCCAGCAGCAAAACGCCCCCGGGCCCAGGGTGGGGGACCCAGTACTTC; CDR3 protein: CASSKTPPGPGWGTQYF
CDR3 length: 13; J gene: TRBJ1-1; D gene: -; V gene: TRBV5-1; CDR3 DNA: TGCGCCAGCAGGGTCCAGGAAAACACTGAAGCTTTCTTT; CDR3 protein: CASRVQENTEAFF
CDR3 length: 17; J gene: TRBJ2-5; D gene: TRBD1; V gene: TRBV28; CDR3 DNA: TGTGCCAGCAGTCACCGTTTGGGCAGGGGGCCGGAAGAGACCCAGTACTTC; CDR3 protein: CASSHRLGRGPEETQYF
CDR3 length: 17; J gene: TRBJ1-1; D gene: TRBD1; V gene: TRBV7-9; CDR3 DNA: TGTGCCAGCAGCTTAGGCGGGACAGGTCGTGGGAACACTGAAGCTTTCTTT; CDR3 protein: CASSLGGTGRGNTEAFF
CDR3 length: 12; J gene: TRBJ2-4; D gene: -; V gene: TRBV21-1; CDR3 DNA: TGTGCCAGCATGGGAGTTGATGACATTCAGTACTTC; CDR3 protein: CASMGVDDIQYF
CDR3 length: 13; J gene: TRBJ2-1; D gene: TRBD2; V gene: TRBV10-3; CDR3 DNA: TGTGCCGGGTCATCGGGAGGCGGATTAGGGCAGTTCTTC; CDR3 protein: CAGSSGGGLGQFF
CDR3 length: 11; J gene: TRBJ2-4; D gene: -; V gene: TRBV12-3/TRBV12-4; CDR3 DNA: TGTGCCAGCAGCCTCAGGGGAATGGCACACTTC; CDR3 protein: CASSLRGMAHF